This T cell receptor (beta chain) was recovered during a study of OX40 agonist ivuxolimab in advanced cancers. In the study overall: The dose-escalation group included hepatocellular carcinoma, melanoma, renal cell carcinoma and head and neck cancer. Three patients showed partial responses: one hepatocellular carcinoma and two cutaneous melanoma cases. Findings and limits, study-wide: The study found that CD8+ T cells averaged more expanded clones than CD4+. Nonresponders, in some cases, also had low normalized T-cell clonal expansion.

CDR3 length: 15 residues. Germline lookup yields CDR1 SNHLY and CDR2 FYNNEI. The ends were cut back, 7 bases at V and 3 bases at J, with 18 bases in the middle. Method: immunoSEQ multiplex PCR; TCRdb's copy keeps in-frame clones and lacks some. The profile covers 60,000 to 65,000 clones, with 84% appearing a single time and around 10% taken by the ten largest. As concerns this clone: Its antigen remains unknown.

The specimen comprised CD4+ or CD8+ T cells sorted from blood, sampled in a trial of the OX40 agonist ivuxolimab. The sequence was obtained from an adult with an advanced solid tumor such as melanoma, head and neck, liver or kidney cancer. The gene calls are TRBV2 and TRBJ1-2, with no clear D. CDR3 in amino acids: CASKNYRTDYYGYTF. The CDR3 nucleotides read TGTGCCAGCAAAAACTATCGGACGGACTACTATGGCTACACCTTC.